The 23 T cell receptor beta chains below were found in one sample sequenced in a study of cytomegalovirus exposure and HLA in healthy donors. In the PCR, 60 Vbeta and 13 Jbeta primers were used. Some clones are missing from TCRdb's copy, which holds only in-frame ones; the method was immunoSEQ multiplex PCR. The sample contains 90,000 to 100,000 clones, just under 70% of which appear only once. The sequencing input was PBMCs. The source is a man aged 50 to 60 in good health and CMV-seronegative.

This clone was picked up one time. The rearrangement uses TRBV7-9 and TRBJ2-7; D perhaps matches TRBD1 (5 bases). CDR1 and CDR2 (germline): SEHNR, FQNEAQ (reference sequence). The ends were cut back, 10 bases at V and 4 bases at J, with 17 bases in the middle. CDR3 length: 13 residues. Here the CDR3 reads CATRRTTGYEQYF. Here the CDR3 DNA reads TGTGCCACCCGCCGGACAACCGGGTACGAGCAGTACTTC. The full variable domain, with the rest looked up from reference TRBV7-9 and TRBJ2-7, is DTGVSQNPRHKITKRGQNVTFRCDPISEHNRLYWYRQTLGQGPEFLTYFQNEAQLEKSRLLSDRFSAERPKGSFSTLEIQRTEQGDSAMYLCATRRTTGYEQYFGPGTRLTVT.

The chain has TRBV2 and TRBJ2-7, with a possible D match to TRBD1 (7 bases). Germline V CDR1 and CDR2: SNHLY, FYNNEI. The V end lost 2 bases, the J end lost 3 bases, and 11 bases lay between the germline ends. The CDR3 loop spans 14 amino acids. CDR3: CASSEQGGGYEQYV. CDR3 bases: TGTGCCAGCAGTGAACAGGGGGGAGGCTACGAGCAGTACGTC.

V usage is TRBV11-3 and J usage is TRBJ2-5; 9 positions match TRBD2. In germline, CDR1 is SGHNT, CDR2 YENEEA. After removal of 3 bases from V and 1 base from J, the junction contained 12 bases not matched to a gene. The CDR3 is 18 amino acids. The CDR3 reads CASSFYTVLAGFQETQYF. The CDR3 DNA follows: TGTGCCAGCAGCTTCTATACCGTTCTAGCGGGGTTCCAAGAGACCCAGTACTTC.

This rearrangement joins TRBV6-1 to TRBJ1-6, with D unresolved. The length of the CDR3 is 13 residues. V was pared by 1 base and J by 8 bases, with 6 bases between. Germline values: CDR1 MNHNS, CDR2 SASEGT. The CDR3 DNA follows: TGTGCCAGCAGTGAAGGGCGGCATTCACCCCTCCACTTT. As protein: CASSEGRHSPLHF.

Worth noting for this clone: Different DNA sequences within this sample yield the same CDR3. The chain joins TRBV5-1 to TRBJ2-5, with 11 bases lining up with TRBD2. Germline CDR1 is SGHRS and CDR2 is YFSETQ. This CDR3 spans 14 amino acids. The V and J ends lost 6 bases and 5 bases, in that order; junction bases with no gene match: 6. The CDR3 sequence: CASNSGGARETQYF. DNA for the CDR3: TGCGCCAGCAATAGCGGGGGGGCCCGGGAGACCCAGTACTTC. The full variable domain, with the rest looked up from reference TRBV5-1 and TRBJ2-5, is KAGVTQTPRYLIKTRGQQVTLSCSPISGHRSVSWYQQTPGQGLQFLFEYFSETQRNKGNFPGRFSGRQFSNSRSEMNVSTLELGDSALYLCASNSGGARETQYFGPGTRLLVL.

J is TRBJ1-5 and V is TRBV28, with 7 bases identical to TRBD1. The CDR3 has 14 residues. The junction had 7 bases not matched to a gene; V was cut back by 6 bases and J by 5 bases. Germline CDR1 reads MDHEN; CDR2 reads SYDVKM. CDR3 sequence reads: CASSPGQTHQPQHF. CDR3 DNA sequence: TGTGCCAGCAGCCCGGGACAGACTCATCAGCCCCAGCATTTT.

This chain joins TRBV10-3 and TRBJ2-5; the D gene is possibly TRBD1 (8 bases). Trimming took off 6 bases at V and 5 bases at J, with 16 bases between the two ends. The CDR3 sequence is 14 residues long. The germline gives CDR1 ENHRY, CDR2 SYGVKD. The CDR3 spells CAISPGQGGETQYF. The CDR3 DNA reads TGTGCCATCAGCCCCGGACAGGGAGGGGAGACCCAGTACTTC.

This clone was found once. V and J are TRBV7-8 and TRBJ1-1, with D uncertain. The length of the CDR3 is 14 residues. Germline V gives CDR1 SGHVS, CDR2 FQNEAQ. Between the trimmed V and J ends, which lost 1 base and 2 bases, there was a span of 8 bases. The CDR3 sequence: CASSLVTANTEAFF. Here the CDR3 DNA reads TGTGCCAGCAGCTTAGTAACAGCCAACACTGAAGCTTTCTTT.

The chain employs TRBV9 and TRBJ1-2, with TRBD1 matching 9 bases. CDR3 length: 15 residues. Germline V CDR1 and CDR2: SGDLS, YYNGEE. V trimming: 6 bases; J trimming: 4 bases; junction bases outside the gene matches: 10. The CDR3 DNA follows: TGTGCCAGCAACCCTACAGGGGGCGCTGGCTATGGCTACACCTTC. It is translated as CASNPTGGAGYGYTF.

The chain links TRBV11-1 to TRBJ1-1, with a tentative D call TRBD1 (5 bases). CDR3 length: 16 residues. CDR1 is SGHAT and CDR2 is FQDESV in the germline V gene (reference sequence). The V end lost 1 base, the J end lost 5 bases, and 17 bases lay between the germline ends. The CDR3, as DNA: TGTGCCAGCAGCTTAGTCCAGGGACTTGGCACGACTGAAGCTTTCTTT. It translates to CASSLVQGLGTTEAFF.

This rearrangement joins TRBV4-2 to TRBJ1-2; the match to TRBD1 covers 7 bases. There are 13 residues in the CDR3. V lost 4 bases, J lost 6 bases, and 5 bases stayed unmatched. Germline V gene data show CDR1 as LGHNA and CDR2 as YNFKEQ. CDR3 amino acids: CASSLQTGHGYTF. The CDR3, as DNA: TGTGCCAGCAGCCTCCAGACAGGGCATGGCTACACCTTC.

The V call is TRBV6-6, the J call TRBJ1-2, with TRBD1 matching 8 bases. The germline gives CDR1 MNHNY, CDR2 SVGAGI (reference sequence). The trim removed 2 bases at V and 4 bases at J, leaving 6 bases unmatched. This CDR3 contains 15 residues. CDR3: CASSYEQGAVYGYTF. CDR3 coding DNA: TGTGCCAGCAGTTACGAGCAGGGGGCGGTCTATGGCTACACCTTC.

This chain joins TRBV6-6 and TRBJ2-7; D ambiguous. V was cut by 6 bases and J by 7 bases, with 10 bases left in between. The CDR3 length is 11 residues. Germline-derived CDR1 and CDR2 are MNHNY and SVGAGI (reference sequence). The CDR3 DNA reads as TGTGCCAGCAGCCGAGCCTGGGAGCAGTACTTC. Protein: CASSRAWEQYF.

This clone was detected many times. This chain links TRBV7-2 with TRBJ2-7; tentative D call: TRBD1 (6 bases). The CDR3 extends over 14 amino acids. Trimming shortened V by 5 bases and J by 7 bases, and 18 bases separated the two germline ends. Germline lookup yields CDR1 SGHTA and CDR2 FQGNSA. CDR3 sequence (DNA): TGTGCCAGCAGCCGTGACAGGTCCGTGGGGGAGCAGTACGTC. It codes for CASSRDRSVGEQYV.

This clone has a single count. The chain combines TRBV6-5 with TRBJ2-7, with 7 bases identical to TRBD1. V dropped 0 bases and J dropped 3; count of bases not matched to a gene: 5. CDR1 and CDR2 (germline): MNHEY, SVGAGI. The length of the CDR3 is 15 residues. CDR3 sequence reads: CASSYSDRDLYEQYF. CDR3 DNA: TGTGCCAGCAGTTACTCTGACAGGGACCTCTACGAGCAGTACTTC.

The chain combines TRBV30 with TRBJ1-6, with D possibly being TRBD1 (5 bases). This CDR3 region has 13 residues. Germline lookup yields CDR1 GTSNPN and CDR2 SVGIG (reference sequence). With 1 base removed from V and 10 bases from J, the gap between germline ends came to 11 bases. The chain's CDR3 is CAWSGGGWSPLHF. CDR3 coding DNA: TGTGCCTGGAGTGGGGGGGGTTGGTCACCCCTCCACTTT.

This clone is judged medium-sized (0.01 to 0.1%). The chain has TRBV7-9 and TRBJ2-1, with 9 bases fitting TRBD1. The V gene end was trimmed by 5 bases and the J gene end by 1 base; junction bases not matched to a gene: 3. Germline lookup yields CDR1 SEHNR and CDR2 FQNEAQ (reference sequence). This CDR3 region has 15 residues. CDR3 nucleotides: TGTGCCAGCAGCATCGGGACAGGGTCCTACAATGAGCAGTTCTTC. Its protein is CASSIGTGSYNEQFF.

This clone was detected only a few times. The chain uses TRBV28 and TRBJ2-3, with 9 bases fitting TRBD1. Germline V lookup: CDR1 MDHEN, CDR2 SYDVKM. Germline trimming cut 6 bases from V and 4 bases from J; bases unmatched to any gene: 8. The CDR3 sequence is 15 residues long. The CDR3 region has the DNA TGTGCCAGCAGGGAGACAGGGGGTCCCCCAGATACGCAGTATTTT. The encoded protein is CASRETGGPPDTQYF.

J is TRBJ2-7 and V is TRBV7-9, with 9 bases that match TRBD1. The CDR3 loop spans 16 amino acids. Germline V gene data show CDR1 as SEHNR and CDR2 as FQNEAQ (reference sequence). The J segment lost 0 bases and the V segment lost 5 bases, leaving 8 bases of the junction unmatched. In nucleotides, the CDR3 is TGTGCCAGCAGCCCCCCGGACAGGGGAGACTCCTACGAGCAGTACTTC. It is translated as CASSPPDRGDSYEQYF.

This clone was seen only a few times. The chain employs TRBV11-2 and TRBJ2-2, with TRBD1 matching 7 bases. CDR1 SGHAT and CDR2 FQNNGV come from the germline V gene. CDR3 length equals 17 residues. The J segment lost 11 bases and the V segment lost 4 bases, leaving 19 bases of the junction unmatched. This CDR3 reads CASSSAATGSYIGELFF. The DNA for the CDR3 is TGTGCCAGCAGCTCCGCCGCGACAGGGTCCTATATCGGTGAGCTGTTTTTT. Supplemented by reference TRBV11-2 and TRBJ2-2, the full variable domain reads EAGVAQSPRYKIIEKRQSVAFWCNPISGHATLYWYQQILGQGPKLLIQFQNNGVVDDSQLPKDRFSAERLKGVDSTLKIQPAKLEDSAVYLCASSSAATGSYIGELFFGEGSRLTVL.

The chain employs TRBV7-2 and TRBJ2-5; D remains unclear. The CDR3 extends over 14 amino acids. Germline V gene data show CDR1 as SGHTA and CDR2 as FQGNSA. V lost 4 bases, J lost 0 bases, and 9 bases lay in between. The CDR3 loop is CASSSLPNQETQYF. The CDR3, as DNA: TGTGCCAGCAGCTCACTCCCCAACCAAGAGACCCAGTACTTC.

The chain links TRBV29-1 to TRBJ2-3; TRBD1 aligns across 7 bases. V gave up 1 base and J gave up 9 bases; unmatched junction bases: 7. The germline V gene has CDR1 SQVTM and CDR2 ANQGSEA. The length of the CDR3 is 13 residues. The CDR3 loop is CSVEGKGRGTQYF. As DNA, the CDR3 is TGCAGCGTTGAAGGCAAGGGCAGGGGGACGCAGTATTTT.

This clone was seen once. The chain links TRBV30 to TRBJ1-1; D call uncertain. Deletions cut 2 bases from V and 7 bases from J, with 8 bases between. There are 11 residues in the CDR3. Germline CDR1 is GTSNPN and CDR2 is SVGIG (reference sequence). In nucleotides, the CDR3 is TGTGCCTGGAGTTTCCGGAGTGAAGCTTTCTTT. Translating it yields CAWSFRSEAFF.